This entry lists 30 T cell receptor beta chains sequenced from one sample in a study of T cells in women clearing cervical HPV infection. The data were produced by immunoSEQ multiplex PCR, yet TCRdb's version contains in-frame clones alone and is incomplete. The sample has roughly 30,000 clones. Sequencing was done on a sample of blood buffy coat. Receptors originate from a woman aged 18-70 years with a cervical HPV16 infection that either progressed to CIN3+ or cleared (not recorded which).

A remark on this clone: The read ends 3 residues shy of where the CDR3 ends; the end is completed using the germline J gene. The chain is built from TRBV7-3 and TRBJ2-6; D unresolved. The CDR3 sequence is 14 residues long. V gave up 5 bases and J gave up 3 bases, with 8 bases separating them. The germline V gene encodes CDR1 SGHTA and CDR2 FQGTGA. Partial CDR3 DNA: TGTGCCAGCAGCCAGTTCGTTGGGGCCAACGTC. It translates to CASSQFVGANV. The CDR3 in its entirety is CASSQFVGANVLTF.

With respect to this clone: The read is 3 residues too short to cover the CDR3 end, so that end is filled in from the germline J gene. The rearrangement links TRBV5-4 to TRBJ2-7, with D uncertain. Deletions cut 0 bases from V and 2 bases from J, with 9 bases between. The germline V gene encodes CDR1 SGHNT and CDR2 YYREEE (reference sequence). The CDR3 length is 14 residues. The CDR3 here is CASSLGTGAYEQYF. The CDR3 bases that were read are TGTGCCAGCAGCTTGGGTACGGGTGCCTACGAG.

Concerning this clone: The observed sequence ends 3 residues before the CDR3 terminus, with the missing tail filled in from the germline J gene. The J gene is TRBJ2-7, the V gene TRBV11-3, with 10 bases identical to TRBD1. The CDR3 has 15 residues. Germline V gene sequence: CDR1 SGHNT, CDR2 YENEEA. With V trimmed by 4 bases and J by 2 bases, 5 bases remained unmatched. The CDR3 bases that were read are TGTGCCAGCAGCTCCGTGACAGGGGGCACCTACGAG. It translates to CASSSVTGGTYE. The entire CDR3 sequence reads CASSSVTGGTYEQYF.

Remarks on this clone: The sequence runs out 3 residues before the end of the CDR3; the remainder is reconstructed from the germline J gene. This chain joins TRBV28 and TRBJ2-4, with TRBD2 matching over 11 bases. Per the germline V gene, CDR1 is MDHEN and CDR2 is SYDVKM. The CDR3 has 18 residues. Trimming removed 6 bases from V and 0 bases from J; junction bases left unmatched: 10. The CDR3 protein is CASRGSGTSGIAKNIQYF. CDR3 DNA, as far as it was read: TGTGCCAGCAGAGGATCCGGGACTAGCGGTATAGCCAAAAACATT.

On this clone itself: The CDR3 end is not reached by the read, which stops 3 residues before it; the germline J gene fills it in. The rearrangement joins TRBV29-1 to TRBJ1-2; D remains ambiguous. CDR3 length: 13 amino acids. CDR1 and CDR2 (germline): SQVTM, ANQGSEA. The V gene lost 0 bases and the J gene lost 2 bases, with 7 bases spanning the gap. The CDR3 region is CSVEDPTNYGYTF. CDR3 DNA, as far as it was read: TGCAGCGTTGAAGACCCTACGAACTATGGC.

A word on this clone: The read ends 3 residues before the CDR3 terminus; that terminus is restored from the germline J gene. The rearrangement joins TRBV18 to TRBJ2-2, with TRBD2 as a possible D gene (6 bases). The CDR3 covers 16 residues. Germline CDR1 KGHSH, CDR2 LQKENI. Trimming took off 6 bases at V and 2 bases at J, with 16 bases between the two ends. CDR3 region: CASSPTSSTNTGELFF. Partial CDR3 DNA: TGTGCCAGCTCCCCTACTAGCAGCACAAACACCGGGGAG.

As for this clone: The read ends 3 residues before the CDR3 terminus; that terminus is restored from the germline J gene. This chain connects TRBV29-1 to TRBJ2-7; tentatively, D is TRBD1 (6 bases). V lost 3 bases to trimming and J lost 6 bases, with 12 bases between them. The CDR3 loop spans 12 amino acids. Germline CDR1 SQVTM, CDR2 ANQGSEA. The sequenced CDR3 bases are TGCAGCGTTGAGGTTGGACAGATCGAG. Translation gives CSVEVGQIE. The whole CDR3 reads CSVEVGQIEQYF.

Concerning this clone: The read stops 3 residues short of the end of the CDR3; the missing end is completed from the germline J gene. The rearrangement links TRBV20-1 to TRBJ2-6; 12 nucleotides line up with TRBD1. From germline, CDR1 is DFQATT and CDR2 SNEGSKA (reference sequence). This CDR3 has 17 amino acids. Trimming took 1 base from V and 4 from J; bases not matched to a gene: 5. The CDR3 region is CSARVRDRGRGANVLTF. The sequenced part of the CDR3 DNA is TGCAGTGCTAGAGTCCGGGACAGGGGGCGCGGGGCCAACGTC.

Points on this clone: Read data end 3 residues before the CDR3 end; the end is taken from the germline J gene. The chain uses TRBV11-2 and TRBJ2-5; D ambiguous. The CDR3 contains 13 residues. In germline, CDR1 is SGHAT, CDR2 FQNNGV. The V end lost 5 bases, the J end lost 5 bases, and 12 bases lay between the germline ends. The part of the CDR3 DNA that was read is TGTGCCAGCAGCCCCGACTTTAGGGAGACC. It specifies CASSPDFRET. The whole CDR3 protein is CASSPDFRETQYF.

A note on this clone: Germline and junction disagree at one end, which may indicate a read error. Sequencing ends 3 residues short of the CDR3 end; the germline J gene provides the rest. This chain links TRBV7-3 with TRBJ2-3, with 14 bases fitting TRBD2. CDR1 is SGHTA, CDR2 FQGTGA, per germline. The CDR3 runs to 14 residues. The CDR3 DNA, read in part, is TGTGCCAGCAGCTCGGGACTAGCGGGAGATCCG. Amino acid sequence: CASSSGLAGDP. The full CDR3 protein reads CASSSGLAGDPQYF.

About this clone itself: Mismatch with germline at one junction end may stem from a read error. The read comes to an end 3 residues before the CDR3 does, leaving the germline J gene to fill in the end. This sample also contains other DNA sequences that code for the same CDR3. The chain recombines TRBV7-9 with TRBJ1-3; D is undetermined. Germline V gene data show CDR1 as SEHNR and CDR2 as FQNEAQ (reference sequence). CDR3 length: 15 amino acids. CDR3 amino acids: CASSFKGLSGNTIYF. CDR3 bases read: TGTGCCAGCAGCTTCAAAGGGCTCTCTGGAAACACA.

Note on this clone: Read coverage stops 3 residues before the CDR3 terminus; the germline J gene supplies the remainder. This chain connects TRBV20-1 to TRBJ2-3; 13 nucleotides align to TRBD2. CDR1 and CDR2 from the germline V gene are DFQATT and SNEGSKA (reference sequence). CDR3 length: 16 residues. Trimming at V came to 6 bases and at J to 6 bases, leaving 12 bases not matched to a gene. CDR3 in amino acids: CSAERGLAGDMDTQYF. Partial CDR3 DNA: TGCAGTGCCGAGAGAGGACTAGCGGGAGATATGGATACG.

In the case of this clone: Read coverage stops 3 residues before the CDR3 terminus; the germline J gene supplies the remainder. The rearrangement uses TRBV30 and TRBJ2-1; 8 nucleotides align to TRBD2. CDR1 and CDR2 from the germline V gene are GTSNPN and SVGIG (reference sequence). With 2 bases clipped from V and 2 bases from J, the junction kept 2 bases outside the gene matches. This CDR3 comprises 14 residues. The sequenced CDR3 bases are TGTGCCTGGAGTAAGGGACTAGCCTACAATGAG. This encodes CAWSKGLAYNE. The entire CDR3 sequence reads CAWSKGLAYNEQFF.

This clone is classed as medium-sized by frequency. The read terminates 3 residues ahead of where the CDR3 ends, so the germline J gene completes it. This sequence joins TRBV30 and TRBJ1-2; 7 bases align to TRBD1. Germline values: CDR1 GTSNPN, CDR2 SVGIG (reference sequence). This CDR3 region has 11 residues. CDR3 DNA (partial): TGTGCCGGCATAAACAGGGGTAGC. Its translation is CAGINRGS. The whole CDR3 sequence is CAGINRGSYTF.

Concerning this clone: The CDR3 goes on 3 residues after the read ends, and that part is filled in from the germline J gene. The gene calls are TRBV28 and TRBJ2-7; tentatively, D is TRBD1 (7 bases). Trimming removed 5 bases at V and 3 bases at J, with 17 bases between. Germline loops: CDR1 MDHEN, CDR2 SYDVKM. The CDR3 has 15 amino acids. The CDR3 is CASSAPGRGVYEQYF. The covered CDR3 bases are TGTGCCAGCAGTGCCCCGGGCAGGGGGGTCTACGAG.

As for this clone: The CDR3 end falls 3 residues outside the read, so it is completed with the germline J gene. The chain joins TRBV20-1 to TRBJ2-5; TRBD2 might be the D (5 bases). In germline, CDR1 is DFQATT, CDR2 SNEGSKA (reference sequence). Trimming cost V 6 bases and J 0 bases, with 11 bases left between them. The CDR3 spans 13 residues. The CDR3 sequence: CSARLRDQETQYF. The sequenced CDR3 bases are TGCAGTGCCAGGTTGAGGGACCAAGAGACC.

A word on this clone: The missing CDR3 end, 3 residues past where the read stops, is filled in from the germline J gene. The chain carries TRBV30 and TRBJ2-3; D ambiguous. This CDR3 is built from 11 residues. V was pared by 2 bases and J by 4 bases, with 4 bases between. Germline values: CDR1 GTSNPN, CDR2 SVGIG (reference sequence). Incomplete CDR3 DNA: TGTGCCTGGAGTCAGTCAGATACG. Amino acid sequence: CAWSQSDT. The CDR3 in full is CAWSQSDTQYF.

Turning to this clone: The sequence runs out 3 residues before the end of the CDR3; the remainder is reconstructed from the germline J gene. The chain carries TRBV7-3 and TRBJ2-2; a weak D match, TRBD2 (6 bases). From germline, CDR1 is SGHTA and CDR2 FQGTGA. The CDR3 is made up of 16 amino acids. The V gene lost 11 bases and the J gene lost 1 base, with 20 bases spanning the gap. Partial CDR3 DNA: TGTGCCGCCCTTTCCAGGGACTCTCTGAACACCGGGGAG. It is translated as CAALSRDSLNTGE. The whole CDR3 region reads CAALSRDSLNTGELFF.

About this clone itself: With the read ending 3 residues before the CDR3 end, the germline J gene is used to fill in that end. The genes are TRBV5-1 and TRBJ2-2; D not resolved. Germline CDR1 and CDR2: SGHRS and YFSETQ. V was cut by 0 bases and J by 6 bases, with 9 bases left in between. This CDR3 is 14 amino acids long. CDR3 region: CASSLGFSPGELFF. The sequenced part of the CDR3 DNA is TGCGCCAGCAGCTTGGGTTTCTCCCCCGGGGAG.

Of note for this clone: The sequenced fragment ends 3 residues before the CDR3 boundary, so the rest is inferred from the germline J gene. This chain links TRBV28 with TRBJ2-3; 15 bases line up with TRBD2. Germline values: CDR1 MDHEN, CDR2 SYDVKM. The CDR3 extends over 16 amino acids. J lost 2 bases, V lost 7 bases, and 4 bases had no gene match. The sequenced part of the CDR3 DNA is TGTGCCAGCATGGGACTAGCGGGGGGAGACACAGATACG. Its translation is CASMGLAGGDTDT. In full, the CDR3 reads CASMGLAGGDTDTQYF.

Regarding this clone: The read stops 3 residues short of the end of the CDR3; the missing end is completed from the germline J gene. The chain employs TRBV7-3 and TRBJ2-5; TRBD2 matches 9 bases. There are 15 residues in the CDR3. V lost 2 bases to trimming and J lost 5 bases; unmatched junction nucleotides: 6. Germline lookup yields CDR1 SGHTA and CDR2 FQGTGA. CDR3 amino acids: CASSLSGGRGETQYF. The covered CDR3 bases are TGTGCCAGCAGCTTATCAGGCGGGAGGGGGGAGACC.

Comments on this clone: From the germline J gene comes the end of the CDR3, since the read stops 3 residues before it. The gene calls are TRBV5-1 and TRBJ1-4, with a tentative D call TRBD1 (5 bases). CDR3 length: 15 amino acids. Looked up from germline, CDR1 is SGHRS and CDR2 is YFSETQ. V dropped 0 bases and J dropped 0 bases, with 6 bases sitting between them. CDR3 loop: CASSLAGATNEKLFF. The sequenced part of the CDR3 DNA is TGCGCCAGCAGCTTGGCGGGGGCAACTAATGAAAAA.

As for this clone: The read ends 3 residues early relative to the CDR3; the germline J gene fills the gap. This chain joins TRBV20-1 and TRBJ2-2; D is possibly TRBD2 (6 bases). Per the germline V gene, CDR1 is DFQATT and CDR2 is SNEGSKA (reference sequence). This CDR3 is built from 16 residues. Trimming left V 0 bases short and J 5 bases short, with 16 bases between. CDR3 residues: CSARESVREETGELFF. The CDR3 bases that were read are TGCAGTGCTAGAGAGTCGGTGCGGGAAGAAACCGGGGAG.

As concerns this clone: The read ends 3 residues shy of where the CDR3 ends; the end is completed using the germline J gene. V and J are TRBV28 and TRBJ2-5; D remains unclear. Per the germline V gene, CDR1 is MDHEN and CDR2 is SYDVKM. CDR3 length: 13 residues. Trimming pared 2 bases from V and 2 bases from J, leaving 6 bases between. CDR3 DNA, as far as it was read: TGTGCCAGCAGTTTAAGCGATCAAGAGACC. It codes for CASSLSDQET. The CDR3 reads in full as CASSLSDQETQYF.

Concerning this clone itself: The CDR3 extends 3 residues past the end of the read, so its final part is completed from the germline J gene. The chain couples TRBV5-6 to TRBJ2-7; TRBD2 matches 15 bases. Germline V lookup: CDR1 SGHDT, CDR2 YYEEEE. After removal of 4 bases from V and 5 bases from J, the junction contained 4 bases not matched to a gene. This CDR3 has 15 residues. This CDR3 reads CASSPGLAGGDEQYF. The covered CDR3 bases are TGTGCCAGCAGCCCAGGACTAGCGGGAGGGGACGAG. Combining the CDR3 with reference TRBV5-6 and TRBJ2-7 gives the whole variable domain DAGVTQSPTHLIKTRGQQVTLRCSPKSGHDTVSWYQQALGQGPQFIFQYYEEEERQRGNFPDRFSGHQFPNYSSELNVNALLLGDSALYLCASSPGLAGGDEQYFGPGTRLTVT.

Details on this clone: The CDR3 is cut off 3 residues early in the read; its end comes from the germline J gene. Other nucleotide sequences in the sample specify the same CDR3. This chain connects TRBV20-1 to TRBJ2-2; D not certain. V lost 2 bases, J lost 6 bases, and 19 bases lay in between. The CDR3 has 16 residues. Germline values: CDR1 DFQATT, CDR2 SNEGSKA (reference sequence). The CDR3 sequence is CSARPRLDGFAGELFF. Incomplete CDR3 DNA: TGCAGTGCTAGACCCCGATTAGATGGTTTCGCCGGGGAG.

Regarding this clone: The CDR3 end is not reached by the read, which stops 3 residues before it; the germline J gene fills it in. This chain links TRBV11-2 with TRBJ1-6; D is uncertain. CDR1 is SGHAT, CDR2 FQNNGV, per germline. V lost 2 bases and J lost 6, with 8 bases in between. The CDR3 spans 14 residues. CDR3 DNA (partial): TGTGCCAGCAGCTTACTCAACAGTAATTCACCC. Translated, it gives CASSLLNSNSP. The entire CDR3 is CASSLLNSNSPLHF.

Of note for this clone: The sequence runs out 3 residues before the end of the CDR3; the remainder is reconstructed from the germline J gene. The V and J genes are TRBV6-1 and TRBJ1-4, with D perhaps TRBD1 (5 bases). The CDR3 is 15 residues long. Germline V CDR1 and CDR2: MNHNS, SASEGT. V gave up 4 bases and J gave up 8 bases, with 17 bases separating them. Partial CDR3 DNA: TGTGCCAGCAGTGTCACCGGGACTTTGGGGGAAAAA. Its translation: CASSVTGTLGEK. The entire CDR3 protein reads CASSVTGTLGEKLFF.

As regards this clone: Read coverage stops 3 residues before the CDR3 terminus; the germline J gene supplies the remainder. The chain employs TRBV5-1 and TRBJ1-1; D is unclear. Germline CDR1 reads SGHRS; CDR2 reads YFSETQ. V was clipped by 0 bases and J by 0 bases, with 6 bases between them. CDR3 length equals 14 residues. This chain's CDR3 is CASSLDSLNTEAFF. The CDR3 DNA, read in part, is TGCGCCAGCAGCTTGGACAGCCTGAACACTGAA. Drawing the rest from reference TRBV5-1 and TRBJ1-1, the complete variable domain is KAGVTQTPRYLIKTRGQQVTLSCSPISGHRSVSWYQQTPGQGLQFLFEYFSETQRNKGNFPGRFSGRQFSNSRSEMNVSTLELGDSALYLCASSLDSLNTEAFFGQGTRLTVV.

Concerning this clone: The read ends 3 residues early relative to the CDR3; the germline J gene fills the gap. The rearrangement uses TRBV5-1 and TRBJ1-2; TRBD1 matches 9 bases. This CDR3 has 15 amino acids. Germline-derived CDR1 and CDR2 are SGHRS and YFSETQ. J was trimmed by 5 bases and V by 0 bases; bases with no gene match: 5. CDR3 DNA (partial): TGCGCCAGCAGCTTGGCCTGGGACAGGGTTTATGGC. It codes for CASSLAWDRVYG. The full CDR3 sequence reads CASSLAWDRVYGYTF.